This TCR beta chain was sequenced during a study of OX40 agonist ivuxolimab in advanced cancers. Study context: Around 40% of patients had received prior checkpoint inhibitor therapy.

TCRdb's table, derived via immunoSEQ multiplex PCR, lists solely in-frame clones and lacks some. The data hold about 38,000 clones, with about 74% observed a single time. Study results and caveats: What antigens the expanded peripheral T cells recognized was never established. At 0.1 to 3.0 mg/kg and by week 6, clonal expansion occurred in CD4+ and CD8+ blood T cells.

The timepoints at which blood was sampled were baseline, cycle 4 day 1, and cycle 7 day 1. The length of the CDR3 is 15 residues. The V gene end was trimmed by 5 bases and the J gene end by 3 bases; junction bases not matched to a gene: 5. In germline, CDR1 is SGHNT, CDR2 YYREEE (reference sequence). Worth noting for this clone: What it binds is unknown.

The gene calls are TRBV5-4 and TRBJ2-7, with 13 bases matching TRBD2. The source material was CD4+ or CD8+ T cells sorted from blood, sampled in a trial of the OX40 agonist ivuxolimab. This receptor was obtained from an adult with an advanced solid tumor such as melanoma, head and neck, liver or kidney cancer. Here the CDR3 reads CASSSGLAGIYEQYF. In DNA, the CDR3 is TGTGCCAGCAGTTCGGGACTAGCGGGAATCTACGAGCAGTACTTC.